This T cell receptor (beta chain) was captured by sequencing in a study of blood T cell repertoires in COVID-19. Background on the study: Whether acute or convalescent, the COVID-19 samples came from the United States, Italy and Spain.

This clone has more than one count but fewer than ten. Using immunoSEQ multiplex PCR, the repertoire was profiled, and TCRdb retains in-frame clones only, with some absent. There are under 250,000 clones in the sample; around 82% occur only once, and approximately 4.8% lies in the top ten. Per the germline V gene, CDR1 is MNHEY and CDR2 is SVGAGI. V was clipped by 6 bases and J by 3 bases; unmatched bases: 6. CDR3 size: 14 residues. The receptor was derived from a man over 45 with active or convalescent COVID-19. The J gene is TRBJ1-1, the V gene TRBV6-5; 8 nucleotides agree with TRBD1. The sequenced material came from peripheral blood. CDR3 amino acids: CASSHTGGDTEAFF. CDR3 DNA sequence: TGTGCCAGCAGCCATACAGGGGGTGACACTGAAGCTTTCTTT.